What follows are 15 T cell receptor beta chains derived from one specimen sequenced in a study of T cells in Graves' hyperthyroidism and ophthalmopathy. Amplification of TCR beta CDR3 regions was performed using RNA transcripts as template. Initially, a first-round RT-PCR of the TCR CDR3 employed the HTBI primer set. TCRdb itself ran the multiplex PCR reads through MiXCR, one entry per CDR3 protein. The table records some 530,000 distinct CDR3 sequences, roughly 22% of them present only once. The material sequenced was blood. The receptors derive from a woman in her seventies with Graves' ophthalmopathy.

The chain uses TRBV6-2 or TRBV6-3 and TRBJ2-7; 7 bases are shared with TRBD1. J lost 1 base, V lost 5 bases, and 8 bases had no gene match. This CDR3 has 15 amino acids. Germline V gene lookup returns CDR1 MNHEY and CDR2 SVGEGT. CDR3 DNA: TGTGCCAGCAGTCGATCCGGGACAGATTCCTACGAGCAGTACTTC. This gives the protein CASSRSGTDSYEQYF.

This clonotype was counted between two and nine times. This chain links TRBV6-1 with TRBJ1-5, with D unresolved. The V gene's germline CDR1 is MNHNS and CDR2 SASEGT. The V end was cut by 5 bases, the J end by 0 bases, with 14 bases between. CDR3 length: 16 residues. DNA of the CDR3: TGTGCCAGCAGTATCGTACATACGGTTAGCAATCAGCCCCAGCATTTT. Its translation: CASSIVHTVSNQPQHF.

A word on this clonotype: The CDR3 carries no conserved terminal phenylalanine or tryptophan, so it likely arises from a read error. The CDR3 sequence: CASSFAGGYEQYL. For the CDR3, the DNA is TGCGCCAGCAGCTTCGCGGGAGGATACGAGCAGTACCTC. The chain couples TRBV5-1 to TRBJ2-7, with 8 bases matching TRBD2. Germline-derived CDR1 and CDR2 are SGHRS and YFSETQ. The CDR3 has 13 residues. Germline trimming cut 2 bases from V and 4 bases from J; bases unmatched to any gene: 2.

The V and J genes are TRBV28 and TRBJ1-6; no reliable D call. CDR3 size: 24 residues. Germline V gene sequence: CDR1 MDHEN, CDR2 SYDVKM. Trimming removed 8 bases from V and 5 bases from J, with 43 bases in between. CDR3 in DNA: TGTGCCAGCCTGCAACCGGCGGGATCGTTGACACAGTCTTTTTCTTTCATTAATAATTCACCCCTCCACTTT. This sequence encodes CASLQPAGSLTQSFSFINNSPLHF.

This clonotype was counted a few times. The chain is built from TRBV6-5 and TRBJ2-7; TRBD2 might be the D (5 bases). Germline V gene data show CDR1 as MNHEY and CDR2 as SVGAGI. Trimming took off 0 bases at V and 7 bases at J, with 10 bases between the two ends. The CDR3 consists of 13 residues. CDR3 nucleotide sequence: TGTGCCAGCAGTTACTCTGGACTCCAAGAGCAGTACTTC. As protein: CASSYSGLQEQYF.

This clonotype turned up a few times. This sequence joins TRBV7-9 and TRBJ1-6; tentative D call: TRBD1 (5 bases). V gave up 3 bases and J gave up 8 bases, with 17 bases separating them. The CDR3 is made up of 16 amino acids. CDR1 and CDR2 (germline): SEHNR, FQNEAQ (reference sequence). The CDR3 nucleotides read TGTGCCAGCAGCTTCGCCGGGACGGGGAGGTATTCACCCCTCCACTTT. It yields the protein CASSFAGTGRYSPLHF. The complete variable domain, with remaining parts taken from reference TRBV7-9 and TRBJ1-6, reads DTGVSQNPRHKITKRGQNVTFRCDPISEHNRLYWYRQTLGQGPEFLTYFQNEAQLEKSRLLSDRFSAERPKGSFSTLEIQRTEQGDSAMYLCASSFAGTGRYSPLHFGNGTRLTVT.

V and J are TRBV4-1 and TRBJ1-5, with 7 bases identical to TRBD1. The length of the CDR3 is 15 residues. V gave up 3 bases and J gave up 3 bases; unmatched junction bases: 5. CDR1 and CDR2 (germline): MGHRA, YSYEKL. The CDR3 loop reads CASSQGTVPNQPQHF. Written as DNA, the CDR3 is TGCGCCAGCAGCCAGGGGACAGTTCCCAATCAGCCCCAGCATTTT.

This clonotype has more than one count but fewer than ten. This chain joins TRBV20-1 and TRBJ2-3, with 8 bases that match TRBD1. The trim removed 2 bases at V and 2 bases at J, leaving 6 bases unmatched. This CDR3 is built from 15 residues. Germline loops: CDR1 DFQATT, CDR2 SNEGSKA (reference sequence). The DNA of the CDR3 is TGCAGTGCTAGACGACGGACAGGGATCACAGATACGCAGTATTTT. Protein: CSARRRTGITDTQYF.

In this sample, this clonotype turned up a few times. The V call is TRBV20-1, the J call TRBJ2-1; 12 bases match TRBD2. Germline CDR1 reads DFQATT; CDR2 reads SNEGSKA (reference sequence). Germline trimming cut 3 bases from V and 7 bases from J; bases unmatched to any gene: 10. The CDR3 is 16 residues long. The CDR3: CSASPGLAGGLNEQFF. CDR3 bases: TGCAGTGCTAGCCCGGGTCTAGCGGGAGGGCTGAATGAGCAGTTCTTC.

This clonotype was picked up many times. This rearrangement joins TRBV7-9 to TRBJ2-7; a possible D gene is TRBD2 (6 bases). The CDR3 consists of 12 residues. V was pared by 5 bases and J by 3 bases, with 8 bases between. The germline V gene encodes CDR1 SEHNR and CDR2 FQNEAQ (reference sequence). CDR3 residues: CASSPSDYEQYF. CDR3 DNA: TGTGCCAGCAGCCCTAGCGACTACGAGCAGTACTTC.

This clonotype has only one observation. The rearrangement links TRBV28 to TRBJ2-3; no firm D call. CDR3 length equals 14 residues. CDR1 and CDR2 (germline): MDHEN, SYDVKM. Trimming cost V 3 bases and J 0 bases, with 7 bases left between them. CDR3 in DNA: TGTGCCAGCAGTTTCCCGGACAGCACAGATACGCAGTATTTT. Translating gives CASSFPDSTDTQYF.

The chain uses TRBV15 and TRBJ1-5; 8 nucleotides match TRBD1. The V gene's germline CDR1 is LNHNV and CDR2 YYDKDF (reference sequence). J was trimmed by 6 bases and V by 4 bases; bases with no gene match: 8. This CDR3 is 15 amino acids long. The CDR3 bases are TGTGCCACCAGCAAGAGCGACAGGGGAAGTCAGCCCCAGCATTTT. Protein: CATSKSDRGSQPQHF. The variable domain in full, with the rest retrieved from reference TRBV15 and TRBJ1-5, is DAMVIQNPRYQVTQFGKPVTLSCSQTLNHNVMYWYQQKSSQAPKLLFHYYDKDFNNEADTPDNFQSRRPNTSFCFLDIRSPGLGDTAMYLCATSKSDRGSQPQHFGDGTRLSIL.

This CDR3 reads CSAGVASGSSDTQYF. CDR3 DNA: TGCAGTGCCGGGGTGGCTAGCGGGAGTTCAGATACGCAGTATTTT. The rearrangement uses TRBV20-1 and TRBJ2-3; 10 positions agree with TRBD2. J was trimmed by 4 bases and V by 6 bases; bases with no gene match: 10. The CDR3 consists of 15 residues. Germline loops: CDR1 DFQATT, CDR2 SNEGSKA (reference sequence).

This clonotype was seen ten or more times. This rearrangement joins TRBV3-1 to TRBJ1-1; 9 bases fit TRBD1. Germline V gene lookup returns CDR1 LGHDT and CDR2 YNNKEL (reference sequence). The CDR3 loop spans 12 amino acids. With 4 bases clipped from V and 10 bases from J, the junction kept 4 bases outside the gene matches. The CDR3 loop is CASSRPGQGAFF. CDR3 DNA sequence: TGTGCCAGCAGCCGTCCGGGACAGGGAGCTTTCTTT.

In this sample, this clonotype turned up many times. V usage is TRBV2 and J usage is TRBJ1-1; D is possibly TRBD1 (5 bases). Trimming removed 6 bases from V and 1 base from J, with 18 bases in between. The CDR3 has 16 amino acids. Germline assignment: CDR1 SNHLY and CDR2 FYNNEI. The CDR3 spells CASSPGTLTSNTEAFF. CDR3 in DNA: TGTGCCAGCAGCCCCGGGACCCTGACATCGAACACTGAAGCTTTCTTT.